Each of the 11 T cell receptor beta chains below was sequenced from the same sample in a study of identical twins. TCRdb re-called the 5' RACE reads with MiXCR, one entry per CDR3 protein. The table lists 500,000 or so distinct CDR3 sequences, roughly a fifth of them singletons. The same sample was also studied in work on T cells expressing NK-cell markers.

Sequencing used CD4+ T cells sorted from blood. Every receptor here comes from a woman under 30 in good health.

The chain joins TRBV5-1 to TRBJ2-1, with 9 bases lining up with TRBD1. Per germline, CDR1 SGHRS and CDR2 YFSETQ. The CDR3 sequence is 14 residues long. With 4 bases clipped from V and 9 bases from J, the junction kept 8 bases outside the gene matches. In DNA, the CDR3 is TGCGCCAGCAGCAGGGACAGGGCTCAGGGTGAGCAGTTCTTC. Its translation is CASSRDRAQGEQFF.

This clonotype came up many times. The chain is built from TRBV12-3 or TRBV12-4 and TRBJ2-2; D call uncertain. The CDR3 has 12 residues. V lost 7 bases, J lost 6 bases, and 9 bases lay in between. The CDR3 region has the DNA TGTGCCAGCACCCCCTCCGCCGGGGAGCTGTTTTTT. This encodes CASTPSAGELFF.

V usage is TRBV4-3 and J usage is TRBJ2-2; D gene uncertain. Germline-derived CDR1 and CDR2 are LGHNA and YSLEER. Deletions cut 4 bases from V and 7 bases from J, with 7 bases between. CDR3 size: 12 residues. As DNA, the CDR3 is TGCGCCAGCAGCCCCTGGGGCGGGGAGCTGTTTTTT. It encodes CASSPWGGELFF.

This clonotype was found a few times. This sequence joins TRBV15 and TRBJ2-3, with a possible D match to TRBD2 (6 bases). V was clipped by 0 bases and J by 4 bases, with 14 bases between them. CDR1 and CDR2 (germline): LNHNV, YYDKDF (reference sequence). This CDR3 has 16 residues. CDR3 amino acids: CATSRDGGSGADTQYF. CDR3 DNA sequence: TGTGCCACCAGCAGAGATGGGGGGAGTGGGGCAGATACGCAGTATTTT.

This clonotype has just a few counts. The chain links TRBV12-3 or TRBV12-4 to TRBJ2-1; D gene uncertain. V lost 5 bases to trimming and J lost 9 bases, with 8 bases between them. This CDR3 has 11 amino acids. The CDR3 nucleotides are TGTGCCAGCAGTGAACGAGCTGAGCAGTTCTTC. Residues: CASSERAEQFF.

J is TRBJ1-6 and V is TRBV5-1; D perhaps matches TRBD1 (5 bases). This CDR3 spans 15 amino acids. V was trimmed by 0 bases and J by 6 bases, leaving 10 bases between them. Per the germline V gene, CDR1 is SGHRS and CDR2 is YFSETQ. CDR3 protein: CASSLEGQGNSPLHF. The CDR3 bases are TGCGCCAGCAGCTTGGAGGGTCAGGGTAATTCACCCCTCCACTTT.

This clonotype has only a few counts. The chain links TRBV12-3 or TRBV12-4 to TRBJ2-7, with 7 positions matching TRBD2. CDR3 length: 15 amino acids. After removal of 7 bases from V and 0 bases from J, the junction contained 9 bases not matched to a gene. CDR3 in amino acids: CASTHGGRGSYEQYF. The DNA of the CDR3 is TGTGCCAGCACTCACGGCGGGAGAGGCTCCTACGAGCAGTACTTC.

This chain connects TRBV7-9 to TRBJ2-6; D ambiguous. The V and J ends lost 3 bases and 1 base respectively, with 13 bases between them. Looked up from germline, CDR1 is SEHNR and CDR2 is FQNEAQ (reference sequence). The CDR3 sequence is 17 residues long. CDR3 sequence: CASSFPPGRSGANVLTF. In DNA form, the CDR3 reads TGTGCCAGCAGCTTCCCCCCAGGTAGATCTGGGGCCAACGTCCTGACTTTC.

V usage is TRBV6-2 or TRBV6-3 and J usage is TRBJ1-2; 7 bases agree with TRBD1. J gave up 6 bases and V 8 bases, and 12 bases lay outside the gene matches. Per the germline V gene, CDR1 is MNHEY and CDR2 is SVGEGT. The CDR3 sequence is 14 residues long. Here the CDR3 DNA reads TGTGCCAGCCGGCTATTCGGACAGGTGAATGGCTACACCTTC. Translation: CASRLFGQVNGYTF.

This clonotype appeared a single time. The J gene is TRBJ2-2, the V gene TRBV30; D gene unclear. Germline-derived CDR1 and CDR2 are GTSNPN and SVGIG (reference sequence). CDR3 length: 13 residues. The ends were cut back, 4 bases at V and 7 bases at J, with 13 bases in the middle. Here the CDR3 reads CAWISMGVGELFF. CDR3 nucleotides: TGTGCCTGGATAAGCATGGGTGTCGGGGAGCTGTTTTTT.

On this clonotype: The junction and the germline gene differ at one end; a read error may be behind it. This rearrangement joins TRBV12-3 or TRBV12-4 to TRBJ1-1; no firm D call. CDR3 length: 13 amino acids. The CDR3 coding sequence is TGTGCCAGCACTTTAGGGCGTGCCACTGAAGCTTTCTTT. It is translated as CASTLGRATEAFF.